One T cell receptor (beta chain) is described in this entry. These data come from a study of neoadjuvant anti-PD-1 for oral cavity cancer. The germline V gene has CDR1 SGHRS and CDR2 YFSETQ. This CDR3 contains 15 residues. Trimming pared 0 bases from V and 4 bases from J, leaving 13 bases between. TCRdb's copy holds only in-frame clones and misses some; the assay was immunoSEQ multiplex PCR. This sample has 7,200 or so clones; 54% occur once, and the top ten carry around 6.4%. This sample comprised tumor tissue, obtained before nivolumab (anti-PD-1) treatment. This chain uses TRBV5-1 with TRBJ1-2; possible D gene TRBD1, 5 bases. This clonotype originated in a person aged 35 to 85 with oral cavity squamous cell carcinoma. CDR3 protein: CASSLDQGGSYGYTF. Here the CDR3 DNA reads TGCGCCAGCAGCTTGGACCAGGGTGGGAGCTATGGCTACACCTTC. Based on the CDR3 plus reference TRBV5-1 and TRBJ1-2, the full variable domain is KAGVTQTPRYLIKTRGQQVTLSCSPISGHRSVSWYQQTPGQGLQFLFEYFSETQRNKGNFPGRFSGRQFSNSRSEMNVSTLELGDSALYLCASSLDQGGSYGYTFGSGTRLTVV.